This TCR beta chain was captured in a study of CD8+ T cells in alopecia areata. TCR sequencing used cDNA made by reverse transcription of extracted RNA. Sequenced by immunoSEQ multiplex PCR; TCRdb stores in-frame clones only, minus some. The profile shows more than 90,000 clones, 58% of them singletons. Study outcomes and limitations: Many of the expanded lesional clones endured in scalp and blood while on tofacitinib.

Treatment given: oral pan-JAK inhibitor, 5-10 mg twice daily. In the case of this clone: The target antigen is unknown.

This material consisted of CD8+ T cells sorted from blood, taken at week 4, from a patient treated with tofacitinib. This receptor was identified in a human donor with alopecia areata.

The chain's CDR3 is CATSYEGNTEAFF. The CDR3 nucleotides read TGTGCCACCAGTTATGAGGGGAACACTGAAGCTTTCTTT. The chain employs TRBV15 and TRBJ1-1; D is uncertain. There are 13 residues in the CDR3. From germline, CDR1 is LNHNV and CDR2 YYDKDF (reference sequence). V shed 6 bases and J shed 1 base, with 9 bases lying between them.